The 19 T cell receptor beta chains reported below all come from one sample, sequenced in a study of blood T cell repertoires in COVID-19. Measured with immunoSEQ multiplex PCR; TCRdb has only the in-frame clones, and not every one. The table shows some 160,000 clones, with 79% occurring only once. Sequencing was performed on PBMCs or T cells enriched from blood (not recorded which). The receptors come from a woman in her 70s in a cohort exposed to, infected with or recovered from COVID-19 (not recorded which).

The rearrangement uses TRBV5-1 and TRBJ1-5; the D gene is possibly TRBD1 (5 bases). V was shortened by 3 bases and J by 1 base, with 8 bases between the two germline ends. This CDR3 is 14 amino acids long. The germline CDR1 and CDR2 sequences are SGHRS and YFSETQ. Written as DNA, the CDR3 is TGCGCCAGCAGCTCGGGGGACAGCAATCAGCCCCAGCATTTT. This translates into CASSSGDSNQPQHF.

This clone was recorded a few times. CDR3: CATSRASGAEVQLFF. For the CDR3, the DNA is TGTGCCACCAGCAGAGCTTCAGGGGCGGAGGTTCAACTGTTTTTT. The chain recombines TRBV15 with TRBJ1-4; D possibly corresponds to TRBD1 (6 bases). The germline V gene has CDR1 LNHNV and CDR2 YYDKDF (reference sequence). CDR3 length: 15 residues. Trimming shortened V by 1 base and J by 12 bases, and 18 bases separated the two germline ends.

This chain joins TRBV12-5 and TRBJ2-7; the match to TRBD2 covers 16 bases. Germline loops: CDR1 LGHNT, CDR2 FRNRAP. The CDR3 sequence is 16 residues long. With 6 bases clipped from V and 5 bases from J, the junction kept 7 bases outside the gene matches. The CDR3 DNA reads TGTGCTAGTGGAACCGGGACTAGCGGGAGGGGGGACGAGCAGTACTTC. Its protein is CASGTGTSGRGDEQYF.

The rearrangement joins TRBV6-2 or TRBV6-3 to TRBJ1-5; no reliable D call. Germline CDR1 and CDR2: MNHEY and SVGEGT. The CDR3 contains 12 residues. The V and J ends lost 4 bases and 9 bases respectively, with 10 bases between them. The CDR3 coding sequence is TGTGCCAGCAGTTTCCCGTCCCGGCCCCAGCATTTT. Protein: CASSFPSRPQHF.

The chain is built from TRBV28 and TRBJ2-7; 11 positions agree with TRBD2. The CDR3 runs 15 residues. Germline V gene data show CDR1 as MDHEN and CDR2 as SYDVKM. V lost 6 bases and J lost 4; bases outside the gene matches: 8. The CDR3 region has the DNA TGTGCCAGCAGCCCTGAGGCTAGCGGGAGGTACGAGCAGTACTTC. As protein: CASSPEASGRYEQYF.

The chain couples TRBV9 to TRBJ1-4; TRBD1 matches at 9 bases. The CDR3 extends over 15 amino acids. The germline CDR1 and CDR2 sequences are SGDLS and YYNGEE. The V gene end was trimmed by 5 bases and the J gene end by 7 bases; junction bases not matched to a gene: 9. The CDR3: CASSSGQGYLEKLFF. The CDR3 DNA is TGTGCCAGCAGTAGTGGACAGGGGTATCTTGAAAAACTGTTTTTT.

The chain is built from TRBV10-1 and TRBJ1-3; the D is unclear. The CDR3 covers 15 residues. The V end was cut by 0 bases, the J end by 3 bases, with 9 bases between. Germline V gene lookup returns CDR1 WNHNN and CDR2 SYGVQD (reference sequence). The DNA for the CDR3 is TGCGCCAGCAGTGAGTCCCGGGGTGGTGGAAACACCATATATTTT. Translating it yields CASSESRGGGNTIYF.

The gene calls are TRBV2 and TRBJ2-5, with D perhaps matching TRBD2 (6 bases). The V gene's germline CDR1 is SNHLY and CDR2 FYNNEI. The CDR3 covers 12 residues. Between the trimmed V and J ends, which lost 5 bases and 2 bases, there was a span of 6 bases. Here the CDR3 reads CASSRGQETQYF. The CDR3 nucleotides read TGTGCCAGCAGTCGGGGGCAAGAGACCCAGTACTTC.

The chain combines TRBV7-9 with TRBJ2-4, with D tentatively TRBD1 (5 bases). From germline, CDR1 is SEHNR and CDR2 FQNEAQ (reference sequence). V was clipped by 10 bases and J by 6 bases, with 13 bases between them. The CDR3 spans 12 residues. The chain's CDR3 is CATGIGANIQYF. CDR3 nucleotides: TGTGCCACCGGCATAGGGGCAAACATTCAGTACTTC. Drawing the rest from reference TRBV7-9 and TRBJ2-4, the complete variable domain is DTGVSQNPRHKITKRGQNVTFRCDPISEHNRLYWYRQTLGQGPEFLTYFQNEAQLEKSRLLSDRFSAERPKGSFSTLEIQRTEQGDSAMYLCATGIGANIQYFGAGTRLSVL.

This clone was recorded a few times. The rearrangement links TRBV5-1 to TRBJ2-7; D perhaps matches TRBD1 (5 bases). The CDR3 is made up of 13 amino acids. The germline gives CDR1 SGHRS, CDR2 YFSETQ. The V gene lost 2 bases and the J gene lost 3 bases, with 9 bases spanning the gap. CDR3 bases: TGCGCCAGCAGCTTCACCAGGGACTACGAGCAGTACTTC. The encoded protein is CASSFTRDYEQYF.

CDR3 bases: TGTGCCAGCAGCCGACAGGGGACGTTCGGAAAACTGTTTTTT. It translates to CASSRQGTFGKLFF. The chain uses TRBV11-3 and TRBJ1-4, with 8 bases matching TRBD1. Germline V gives CDR1 SGHNT, CDR2 YENEEA. This CDR3 region has 14 residues. The V gene end was trimmed by 5 bases and the J gene end by 10 bases; junction bases not matched to a gene: 9.

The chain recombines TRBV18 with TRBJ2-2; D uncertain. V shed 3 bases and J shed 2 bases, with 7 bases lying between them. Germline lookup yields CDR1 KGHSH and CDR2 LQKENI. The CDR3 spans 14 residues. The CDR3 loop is CASSPRVNTGELFF. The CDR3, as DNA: TGTGCCAGCTCACCGCGAGTTAACACCGGGGAGCTGTTTTTT.

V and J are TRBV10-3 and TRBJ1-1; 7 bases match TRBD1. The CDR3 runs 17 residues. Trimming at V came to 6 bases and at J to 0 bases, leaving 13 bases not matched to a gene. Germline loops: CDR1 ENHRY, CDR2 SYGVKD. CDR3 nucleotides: TGTGCCATCAGCGACAGGGACAGTTATTACATGAACACTGAAGCTTTCTTT. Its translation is CAISDRDSYYMNTEAFF.

The DNA for the CDR3 is TGTGCCAGCAGCTTAGAGCGGGGTCATCAGCCCCAGCATTTT. Protein sequence: CASSLERGHQPQHF. This chain uses TRBV7-8 with TRBJ1-5, with D unresolved. This CDR3 comprises 14 residues. V lost 1 base and J lost 5, with 9 bases in between. The germline CDR1 and CDR2 sequences are SGHVS and FQNEAQ.

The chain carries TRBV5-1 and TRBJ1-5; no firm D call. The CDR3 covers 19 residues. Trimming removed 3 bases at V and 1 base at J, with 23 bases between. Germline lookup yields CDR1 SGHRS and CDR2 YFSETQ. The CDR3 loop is CASSSPCPQLTGSNQPQHF. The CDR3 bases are TGCGCCAGCAGCTCGCCCTGTCCCCAACTGACTGGGAGCAATCAGCCCCAGCATTTT.

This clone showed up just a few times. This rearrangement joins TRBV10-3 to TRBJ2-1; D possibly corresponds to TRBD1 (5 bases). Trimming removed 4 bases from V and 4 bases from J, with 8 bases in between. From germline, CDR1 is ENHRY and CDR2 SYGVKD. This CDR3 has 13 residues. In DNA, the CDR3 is TGTGCCATCAGTGGGCAGGGATACAATGAGCAGTTCTTC. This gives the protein CAISGQGYNEQFF.

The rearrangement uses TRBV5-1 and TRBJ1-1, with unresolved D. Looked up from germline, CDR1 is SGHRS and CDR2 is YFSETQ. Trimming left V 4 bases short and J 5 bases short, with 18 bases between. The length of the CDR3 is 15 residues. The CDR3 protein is CASSPSFFPGTEAFF. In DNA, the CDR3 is TGCGCCAGCAGCCCGAGTTTTTTCCCGGGGACTGAAGCTTTCTTT.

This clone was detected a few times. CDR3 coding DNA: TGTGCCAGTAGTACAGGGGGCGCGGGCAATCAGCCCCAGCATTTT. Translated, it gives CASSTGGAGNQPQHF. This chain links TRBV19 with TRBJ1-5, with TRBD1 matching 8 bases. Germline trimming cut 4 bases from V and 2 bases from J; bases unmatched to any gene: 4. CDR1 and CDR2 from the germline V gene are LNHDA and SQIVND (reference sequence). The CDR3 consists of 15 residues.

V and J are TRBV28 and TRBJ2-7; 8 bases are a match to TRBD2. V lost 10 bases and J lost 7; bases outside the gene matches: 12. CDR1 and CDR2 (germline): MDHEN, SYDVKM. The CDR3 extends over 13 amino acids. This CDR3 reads CATAGGSLREQYF. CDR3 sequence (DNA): TGTGCCACCGCGGGGGGATCCTTAAGGGAGCAGTACTTC.